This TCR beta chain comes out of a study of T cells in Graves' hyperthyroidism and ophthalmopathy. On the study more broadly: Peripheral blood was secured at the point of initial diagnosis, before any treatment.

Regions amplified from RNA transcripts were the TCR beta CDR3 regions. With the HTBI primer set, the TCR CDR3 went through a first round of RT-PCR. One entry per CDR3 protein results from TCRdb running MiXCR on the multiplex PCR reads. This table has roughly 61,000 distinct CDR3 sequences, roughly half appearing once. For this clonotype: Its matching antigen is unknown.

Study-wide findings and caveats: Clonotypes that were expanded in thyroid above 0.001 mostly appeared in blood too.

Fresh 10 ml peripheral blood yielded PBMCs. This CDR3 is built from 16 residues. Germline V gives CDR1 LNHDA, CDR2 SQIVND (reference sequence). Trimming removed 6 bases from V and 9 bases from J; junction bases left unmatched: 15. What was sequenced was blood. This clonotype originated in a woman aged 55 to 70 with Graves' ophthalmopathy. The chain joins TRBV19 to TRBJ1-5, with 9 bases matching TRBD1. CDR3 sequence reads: CASSQQGARVSRPQHF. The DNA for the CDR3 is TGTGCCAGTAGCCAACAGGGGGCACGCGTTTCAAGGCCCCAGCATTTT.